The 24 T cell receptor beta chains below were found in one sample sequenced in a study of CD8 T cells in Susac syndrome. Random hexamers were used to reverse transcribe 0.5 to 1 ug of RNA. Via MiXCR, TCRdb re-called the immunoSEQ multiplex PCR reads, giving one row per CDR3 protein. The table includes roughly 140,000 distinct CDR3 sequences, nearly 95% detected once. The sample consisted of CD8+ T cells from PBMCs. The origin of the receptors is a human donor in good health.

The chain recombines TRBV18 with TRBJ2-7, with D uncertain. Trimming left V 2 bases short and J 0 bases short, with 5 bases between. The CDR3 has 13 residues. Germline-derived CDR1 and CDR2 are KGHSH and LQKENI. CDR3: CASSPDGSYEQYF. CDR3 nucleotide sequence: TGTGCCAGCTCACCAGACGGCTCCTACGAGCAGTACTTC.

The chain recombines TRBV20-1 with TRBJ2-7; tentatively, D is TRBD1 (6 bases). Germline V CDR1 and CDR2: DFQATT, SNEGSKA (reference sequence). V dropped 2 bases and J dropped 2 bases, with 13 bases sitting between them. The CDR3 spans 14 residues. The CDR3 sequence is CSARPRGETYEQYF. CDR3 DNA: TGCAGTGCTAGACCCAGGGGAGAAACCTACGAGCAGTACTTC.

This clonotype occurred a few times. The chain carries TRBV7-2 and TRBJ2-7; unclear D gene. The CDR3 is 15 residues long. The ends were cut back, 4 bases at V and 3 bases at J, with 16 bases in the middle. In germline, CDR1 is SGHTA, CDR2 FQGNSA. Here the CDR3 reads CASSSLVAGIYEQYF. The CDR3 DNA follows: TGTGCCAGCAGCTCACTCGTGGCCGGTATCTACGAGCAGTACTTC.

The CDR3 here is CSVVAGGMDYGYTF. CDR3 DNA: TGCAGCGTTGTCGCAGGGGGAATGGACTATGGCTACACCTTC. The chain carries TRBV29-1 and TRBJ1-2; 7 bases are a match to TRBD1. Looked up from germline, CDR1 is SQVTM and CDR2 is ANQGSEA. Trimming at V came to 4 bases and at J to 3 bases, leaving 8 bases not matched to a gene. The CDR3 length is 14 residues. Supplemented by reference TRBV29-1 and TRBJ1-2, the full variable domain reads SAVISQKPSRDICQRGTSLTIQCQVDSQVTMMFWYRQQPGQSLTLIATANQGSEATYESGFVIDKFPISRPNLTFSTLTVSNMSPEDSSIYLCSVVAGGMDYGYTFGSGTRLTVV.

CDR3 amino acids: CSVVGQSSYEQYF. CDR3 sequence (DNA): TGCAGCGTTGTTGGACAGAGCTCCTACGAGCAGTACTTC. This chain uses TRBV29-1 with TRBJ2-7, with a tentative D call TRBD1 (6 bases). CDR3 length: 13 residues. CDR1 SQVTM and CDR2 ANQGSEA come from the germline V gene. V lost 4 bases, J lost 0 bases, and 10 bases lay in between.

The chain couples TRBV7-6 to TRBJ2-1, with TRBD1 matching 12 bases. The V gene end was trimmed by 3 bases and the J gene end by 9 bases; junction bases not matched to a gene: 3. This CDR3 has 14 amino acids. Germline CDR1 is SGHVS and CDR2 is FNYEAQ. The CDR3 sequence is CASSLGTGGGEQFF. The CDR3 region has the DNA TGTGCCAGCAGCTTGGGGACAGGGGGCGGTGAGCAGTTCTTC.

This rearrangement joins TRBV9 to TRBJ2-3; 15 bases align to TRBD2. The length of the CDR3 is 17 residues. The V segment lost 2 bases and the J segment 2 bases; nucleotides outside the gene matches: 3. Germline-derived CDR1 and CDR2 are SGDLS and YYNGEE. CDR3 sequence reads: CASSVGTSGRNTDTQYF. The CDR3 DNA is TGTGCCAGCAGCGTGGGGACTAGCGGGAGGAACACAGATACGCAGTATTTT.

The chain employs TRBV30 and TRBJ2-1; D is perhaps TRBD2 (5 bases). Deletions cut 3 bases from V and 7 bases from J, with 13 bases between. CDR3 length equals 13 residues. Germline V gene sequence: CDR1 GTSNPN, CDR2 SVGIG (reference sequence). The CDR3 coding sequence is TGTGCCTGGAGCTTCCAAGCGGCTAATGAGCAGTTCTTC. Protein product: CAWSFQAANEQFF.

The chain uses TRBV6-5 and TRBJ2-1; D gene unclear. CDR1 and CDR2 from the germline V gene are MNHEY and SVGAGI. The CDR3 is made up of 14 amino acids. Trimming shortened V by 5 bases and J by 9 bases, and 17 bases separated the two germline ends. The CDR3 sequence: CASSITPGVSEQFF. CDR3 DNA sequence: TGTGCCAGCAGTATTACGCCAGGAGTCAGTGAGCAGTTCTTC.

The chain carries TRBV11-2 and TRBJ2-3; 7 bases are a match to TRBD2. V shed 3 bases, J shed 4 bases, and the junction held 13 bases outside the gene matches. This CDR3 comprises 17 residues. The germline CDR1 and CDR2 sequences are SGHAT and FQNNGV. CDR3 bases: TGTGCCAGCAGCTTGTTCCCTAGCGGACAAACGCCAGATACGCAGTATTTT. It encodes CASSLFPSGQTPDTQYF.

This chain links TRBV29-1 with TRBJ1-2; TRBD1 matches 9 bases. CDR1 and CDR2 from the germline V gene are SQVTM and ANQGSEA. This CDR3 region has 12 residues. Trimming removed 7 bases from V and 6 bases from J; junction bases left unmatched: 6. This CDR3 reads CSGTGGMDGYTF. The CDR3 DNA reads TGCAGCGGTACAGGGGGCATGGATGGCTACACCTTC. The entire variable domain, with the rest obtained from reference TRBV29-1 and TRBJ1-2, is as follows: SAVISQKPSRDICQRGTSLTIQCQVDSQVTMMFWYRQQPGQSLTLIATANQGSEATYESGFVIDKFPISRPNLTFSTLTVSNMSPEDSSIYLCSGTGGMDGYTFGSGTRLTVV.

V is TRBV7-2 and J is TRBJ2-7, with D possibly matching TRBD1 (8 bases). V was clipped by 5 bases and J by 2 bases, with 13 bases between them. Per germline, CDR1 SGHTA and CDR2 FQGNSA. The length of the CDR3 is 14 residues. Written as DNA, the CDR3 is TGTGCCAGCAGCCCCACAGGGGGGGCCTACGAGCAGTACTTC. Encoded protein: CASSPTGGAYEQYF. The entire variable domain, with the rest obtained from reference TRBV7-2 and TRBJ2-7, is as follows: GAGVSQSPSNKVTEKGKDVELRCDPISGHTALYWYRQSLGQGLEFLIYFQGNSAPDKSGLPSDRFSAERTGGSVSTLTIQRTQQEDSAVYLCASSPTGGAYEQYFGPGTRLTVT.

The rearrangement joins TRBV29-1 to TRBJ2-7, with 8 bases lining up with TRBD1. This CDR3 comprises 12 residues. Trimming cost V 7 bases and J 7 bases; bases outside gene matches: 9. Germline V gives CDR1 SQVTM, CDR2 ANQGSEA. CDR3 amino acids: CSALQGAQEQYF. The DNA for the CDR3 is TGCAGCGCTCTTCAGGGGGCGCAAGAGCAGTACTTC.

The chain has TRBV27 and TRBJ2-5; the match to TRBD2 covers 10 bases. The CDR3 is 14 amino acids. Unmatched junction bases numbered 5, after V lost 5 bases and J lost 5 bases. CDR1 and CDR2 from the germline V gene are MNHEY and SMNVEV (reference sequence). The CDR3 nucleotides read TGTGCCAGCAGTCTCCTAGCGGGAGTGGAGACCCAGTACTTC. Translation: CASSLLAGVETQYF.

The chain is built from TRBV30 and TRBJ1-1; no firm D call. In germline, CDR1 is GTSNPN, CDR2 SVGIG (reference sequence). V dropped 4 bases and J dropped 5 bases, with 14 bases sitting between them. The CDR3 spans 13 residues. DNA for the CDR3: TGTGCCTGGATAGGACGGTTGAGAACTGAAGCTTTCTTT. It codes for CAWIGRLRTEAFF. Combining the CDR3 with reference TRBV30 and TRBJ1-1 gives the whole variable domain SQTIHQWPATLVQPVGSPLSLECTVEGTSNPNLYWYRQAAGRGLQLLFYSVGIGQISSEVPQNLSASRPQDRQFILSSKKLLLSDSGFYLCAWIGRLRTEAFFGQGTRLTVV.

This clonotype was counted once. The V call is TRBV9, the J call TRBJ2-7; maybe TRBD1 (6 bases). Trimming cost V 3 bases and J 5 bases, with 12 bases left between them. The CDR3 consists of 13 residues. From germline, CDR1 is SGDLS and CDR2 YYNGEE. This CDR3 is CASSATGINEQYF. DNA for the CDR3: TGTGCCAGCAGCGCCACAGGGATCAACGAGCAGTACTTC.

The rearrangement links TRBV7-6 to TRBJ2-2; D is perhaps TRBD1 (6 bases). V dropped 2 bases and J dropped 7 bases, with 11 bases sitting between them. Germline V gene sequence: CDR1 SGHVS, CDR2 FNYEAQ. This CDR3 has 14 residues. CDR3 in amino acids: CASSLTGPFGELFF. In DNA form, the CDR3 reads TGTGCCAGCAGCTTAACAGGGCCGTTCGGGGAGCTGTTTTTT.

The V and J genes are TRBV28 and TRBJ1-5; D perhaps matches TRBD1 (5 bases). The germline V and J ends were trimmed by 4 bases and 0 bases, with 7 bases remaining between them. CDR3 size: 14 residues. The germline gives CDR1 MDHEN, CDR2 SYDVKM. Here the CDR3 DNA reads TGTGCCAGCAGTTGGGGGGGTAGCAATCAGCCCCAGCATTTT. As protein: CASSWGGSNQPQHF.

The V gene is TRBV28, the J gene TRBJ2-5; D remains unclear. The germline CDR1 and CDR2 sequences are MDHEN and SYDVKM. The CDR3 has 14 amino acids. The V and J ends lost 5 bases and 5 bases respectively, with 15 bases between them. The CDR3 region is CASSDQGLDETQYF. In DNA form, the CDR3 reads TGTGCCAGCAGTGACCAAGGGTTGGATGAGACCCAGTACTTC.

This chain joins TRBV12-3 or TRBV12-4 and TRBJ1-4, with unresolved D. Trimming pared 6 bases from V and 16 bases from J, leaving 15 bases between. CDR3 length: 11 amino acids. The CDR3 DNA reads as TGTGCCAGCAGCCCGGGATCTAGTCCGTTTTTT. Translation gives CASSPGSSPFF.

V gene TRBV6-6 combines with J gene TRBJ2-1; D call uncertain. The germline V gene encodes CDR1 MNHNY and CDR2 SVGAGI (reference sequence). The germline V and J ends were trimmed by 8 bases and 9 bases, with 17 bases remaining between them. CDR3 length equals 13 residues. The chain's CDR3 is CASSIRLTVEQFF. Written as DNA, the CDR3 is TGTGCCAGCTCAATAAGGTTAACGGTTGAGCAGTTCTTC.

V and J are TRBV20-1 and TRBJ2-1; tentative D call: TRBD1 (5 bases). Per germline, CDR1 DFQATT and CDR2 SNEGSKA (reference sequence). The CDR3 runs 13 residues. V was pared by 4 bases and J by 5 bases, with 12 bases between. Written as DNA, the CDR3 is TGCAGTGCTAAACGGCCCAGGGACAATGAGCAGTTCTTC. Translation: CSAKRPRDNEQFF.

The chain joins TRBV29-1 to TRBJ1-2; D is unclear. The germline V gene has CDR1 SQVTM and CDR2 ANQGSEA. The CDR3 is 12 residues long. V lost 0 bases to trimming and J lost 8 bases, with 10 bases between them. The CDR3 sequence is CSVEDGPPGYTF. In DNA, the CDR3 is TGCAGCGTTGAAGACGGGCCTCCAGGCTACACCTTC.

The rearrangement uses TRBV10-2 and TRBJ2-5; D remains unclear. Trimming took off 4 bases at V and 1 base at J, with 10 bases between the two ends. Germline V gene sequence: CDR1 WSHSY, CDR2 SAAADI. The CDR3 length is 14 residues. The CDR3 here is CASSAEDFQETQYF. CDR3 sequence (DNA): TGCGCCAGCAGTGCCGAAGACTTCCAAGAGACCCAGTACTTC.